A selection of T cell receptor beta chains follows, all from one sample in a study of Ad26.COV2.S vaccination and SARS-CoV-2 variants. Profiling relied on immunoSEQ multiplex PCR, and the TCRdb table lists in-frame clones only, not all of them. The sample carries 440,000 or so clones, roughly nine tenths recorded once. The sequenced sample was peripheral blood, obtained in a trial of Ad26.COV2.S vaccine versus placebo. All receptors derive from a person between 18 and 60 years old who received the Ad26.COV2.S COVID-19 vaccine or a placebo. CDR3s include the opening cysteine and the closing phenylalanine or tryptophan. D genes are given only for firm matches. Clone size is shown for a subset of rows, as once, few, many or a class of expanded clone.

V gene	clone size	J gene	D gene	CDR3 DNA	CDR3 protein
TRBV7-8	.	TRBJ2-3	.	TGTGCCAGCAGCTTAATGGCGGGAACAGGGTTGGGCACAGATACGCAGTATTTT	CASSLMAGTGLGTDTQYF
TRBV12-3/TRBV12-4	.	TRBJ1-4	.	TGTGCCAGCAGTTTTGGGGGGGGCAGGGAATTGTTTTTT	CASSFGGGRELFF
TRBV6-5	few	TRBJ2-7	.	TGTGCCAGCACCTACAGGAGCGCCGCTCTGGAGCAGTACTTC	CASTYRSAALEQYF
TRBV3-1/TRBV3-2	once	TRBJ2-5	.	TGTGCCAGCAGCCAGGGGGCGACGGCCCAGTACTTC	CASSQGATAQYF
TRBV15	.	TRBJ2-1	.	TGTGCCACCTCTGACCGGGACAACTCCTACAATGAGCAGTTCTTC	CATSDRDNSYNEQFF
TRBV19	.	TRBJ2-1	TRBD2	TGTGCCAGTAGTATTAGCGGGATAAAGAACGATGAGCAGTTCTTC	CASSISGIKNDEQFF
TRBV5-1	.	TRBJ1-5	.	TGCGCCAGCAGCTTGCACGAAAATCAGCCCCAGCATTTT	CASSLHENQPQHF
TRBV9	few	TRBJ2-2	.	TGTGCCAGCAGCCTCCGACAGACCGGGGAGCTGTTTTTT	CASSLRQTGELFF
TRBV13	.	TRBJ2-2	.	TGTGCCAGCAGCTTAGGGGGACAGAACACCGGGGAGCTGTTTTTT	CASSLGGQNTGELFF
TRBV7-9	.	TRBJ2-3	TRBD2	TGTGCCAGCAGCTCAGGACTAGCGGGGAGCACAGATACGCAGTATTTT	CASSSGLAGSTDTQYF
TRBV7-9	.	TRBJ2-1	TRBD2	TGTGCCAGCAGCTGGGAGCGGGGAAGCTCCTACAATGAGCAGTTCTTC	CASSWERGSSYNEQFF
TRBV5-1	many	TRBJ2-7	TRBD2	TGCGCCAGCAGCCGCGGGACTAGCGGAACCTACGAGCAGTACTTC	CASSRGTSGTYEQYF
TRBV4-1	few	TRBJ1-2	.	TGCGCCAGCAGCCAAGATGGTAACTATGGCTACACCTTC	CASSQDGNYGYTF
TRBV12-3/TRBV12-4	.	TRBJ1-3	.	TGTGCCAGCAGCTACGGGGGAAACACCATATATTTT	CASSYGGNTIYF
TRBV7-9	.	TRBJ2-5	.	TGTGCCAGCAGACCCATCGCCCCGGGACACCAAGAGACCCAGTACTTC	CASRPIAPGHQETQYF
TRBV27	.	TRBJ2-7	TRBD2	TGTGCCAGCAGTCGGGAGGGCGATAGACTTCCTTCCTACGAGCAGTACTTC	CASSREGDRLPSYEQYF
TRBV24-1	few	TRBJ1-2	.	TGTGCCACCAGTGATAGAAGTAAGAACTATGGCTACACCTTC	CATSDRSKNYGYTF
TRBV18	once	TRBJ1-1	.	TGTGCCAGCTCACGCGCGGCGCGGAACACTGAAGCTTTCTTT	CASSRAARNTEAFF
TRBV5-4	.	TRBJ1-6	TRBD1	TGTGCCAGCAGCCCCTGGACAGGGGTTGATTCACCCCTCCACTTT	CASSPWTGVDSPLHF
TRBV21-1	.	TRBJ2-5	.	TGTGCCAGCCGGGACAGGGATCCCCCAGAGACCCAGTACTTC	CASRDRDPPETQYF
TRBV19	.	TRBJ2-2	.	TGTGCCAGTGGCCCGGGACGCGGAACGAACACCGGGGAGCTGTTTTTT	CASGPGRGTNTGELFF
TRBV3-1/TRBV3-2	.	TRBJ1-1	TRBD1	TGTGCCAGCAGCCAAGAACGAGGGACAGGGGCCACTGAAGCTTTCTTT	CASSQERGTGATEAFF
TRBV5-5	.	TRBJ2-7	TRBD2	TGTGCCAGCAGCCCCGGACTAGCGGGAGAGTACGAGCAGTACTTC	CASSPGLAGEYEQYF
TRBV5-1	.	TRBJ1-4	.	TGCGCCAGCAGCGTCCGGGGCCCTGGGGAAAAACTGTTTTTT	CASSVRGPGEKLFF
TRBV24-1	.	TRBJ1-2	.	TGTGCCACCAGTGACCGGTACGGCTATGGCTACACCTTC	CATSDRYGYGYTF
TRBV5-6	once	TRBJ2-5	.	TGTGCCAGCAGCTTGAGGGTGGGTGAGACCCAGTACTTC	CASSLRVGETQYF
TRBV7-8	.	TRBJ1-6	.	TGTGCCAGCAGTCAAACTAGGGATTCACCCCTCCACTTT	CASSQTRDSPLHF
TRBV18	.	TRBJ2-7	TRBD1	TGTGCCAGCTCACCGGCGGGGGCGGTGGGACAGGGCGCCTACGAGCAGTACTTC	CASSPAGAVGQGAYEQYF
TRBV4-1	many	TRBJ2-7	TRBD2	TGCGCCAGCAGCCAAATCGAACTAGCGGGAACCTACGAGCAGTACTTC	CASSQIELAGTYEQYF
TRBV9	.	TRBJ2-5	.	TGTGCCAGCAGCTTTACAGATCAAGAGACCCAGTACTTC	CASSFTDQETQYF
TRBV2	.	TRBJ1-1	.	TGTGCCAGCAGGTACAGGGCCATGAACACTGAAGCTTTCTTT	CASRYRAMNTEAFF
TRBV2	.	TRBJ1-5	.	TGTGCCAGCAGTGAAGTATCAGGGGATCAGCCCCAGCATTTT	CASSEVSGDQPQHF
TRBV5-5	few	TRBJ1-3	.	TGTGCCAGCAGCTTGTTCGCGGGAGCTGGAAACACCATATATTTT	CASSLFAGAGNTIYF
TRBV5-4	.	TRBJ2-7	TRBD1	TGTGCCAGCAGCGCAACCGGGACAGGGATCTACGAGCAGTACTTC	CASSATGTGIYEQYF
TRBV28	.	TRBJ1-4	.	TGTGCCAGCAGTTTATGGGCAGCAACTAATGAAAAACTGTTTTTT	CASSLWAATNEKLFF
TRBV11-2	once	TRBJ1-4	TRBD1	TGTGCCAGCAGCTGGACAGGTTGGGAAAAACTGTTTTTT	CASSWTGWEKLFF
TRBV13	.	TRBJ1-2	TRBD1	TGTGCCAGCAGCCGAGGACAGGTCGGAGGAAACTATGGCTACACCTTC	CASSRGQVGGNYGYTF
TRBV29-1	.	TRBJ1-1	.	TGCAGCGTTGTCTGGACGGAGAACACTGAAGCTTTCTTT	CSVVWTENTEAFF
TRBV7-3	.	TRBJ2-1	.	TGTGCCAGCAGCTTAGGGGGTGGGTTTAGCTCCTACAATGAGCAGTTCTTC	CASSLGGGFSSYNEQFF
TRBV10-2	.	TRBJ1-6	.	TGCGCCAGCAGTGAGGGGCAGTGGGGTTCACCCCTCCACTTT	CASSEGQWGSPLHF
TRBV28	.	TRBJ2-3	.	TGTGCCAGCAGCCGGGGTTTAAGCACAGATACGCAGTATTTT	CASSRGLSTDTQYF
TRBV25-1	.	TRBJ1-1	TRBD1	TGTGCCAGCACACGACAGGGCTACACTGAAGCTTTCTTT	CASTRQGYTEAFF
TRBV6-5	.	TRBJ1-1	.	TGTGCCAGCAGTAGAGGGTTCATGAACACTGAAGCTTTCTTT	CASSRGFMNTEAFF
TRBV21-1	.	TRBJ2-1	.	TGTGCCAGCAGCAATGGAATGGAGGGGGGTGAATACAATGAGCAGTTCTTC	CASSNGMEGGEYNEQFF
TRBV9	few	TRBJ1-3	.	TGTGCCAGCAGCGTTTCGGGGGGAAACACCATATATTTT	CASSVSGGNTIYF
TRBV7-9	.	TRBJ1-1	.	TGTGCCAGCAGCTCACTCGGCTCTGAAGCTTTCTTT	CASSSLGSEAFF
TRBV24-1	.	TRBJ2-7	.	TGTGCCACCAGTGATCCCACTAGTCCGGTGGGTGAGCAGTACTTC	CATSDPTSPVGEQYF
TRBV27	.	TRBJ2-1	TRBD1	TGTGCCAGCCACAGGGGCAATGAGCAGTTCTTC	CASHRGNEQFF
TRBV19	.	TRBJ2-7	TRBD1	TGTGCCAGTAGCTACCGGACAGGGGGCAGGGCCTACGAGCAGTACTTC	CASSYRTGGRAYEQYF
TRBV27	few	TRBJ2-7	.	TGTGCCAGCAGTTTAAGGTCAGACCCTAGGTTTGAGCAGTACTTC	CASSLRSDPRFEQYF
TRBV13	.	TRBJ2-7	.	TGTGCCAGCGGCCCGACCCCGAGTTCCTACGAGCAGTACTTC	CASGPTPSSYEQYF